The rows below give T cell receptor beta chains drawn from one sample of a study of monozygotic twins with inflammatory bowel disease. Using the 5' RACE reads, TCRdb records one entry per CDR3 protein without DNA. Reported are fewer than 400,000 distinct CDR3 sequences; the ten largest clones contain approximately 5.9%. Sequencing used blood. The source of these receptors is a human donor with ulcerative colitis or Crohn's disease, or a healthy co-twin of an affected twin (not recorded which). CDR3s include the opening cysteine and the closing phenylalanine or tryptophan. Fields, in order: J gene, V gene, CDR3 protein.

TRBJ2-5 | TRBV4-3 | CASSQHLASKETQYF
TRBJ2-6 | TRBV18 | CASSPLTYSGANVLTF
TRBJ1-1 | TRBV29-1 | CSVLHGNTEAFF
TRBJ2-5 | TRBV5-1 | CASSSRQGNQETQYF
TRBJ2-1 | TRBV7-2 | CASAFQFDREQFF
TRBJ1-5 | TRBV10-3 | CAISESGASQPQHF
TRBJ2-4 | TRBV27 | CASRRQGKNIQYF
TRBJ1-5 | TRBV28 | CASRRKVSNQPQHF
TRBJ2-3 | TRBV20-1 | CSARPDITDTQYF
TRBJ2-3 | TRBV5-1 | CASSRGTSGSWADTQYF
TRBJ1-5 | TRBV12-3/TRBV12-4 | CASSFTDSNQPQHF
TRBJ2-3 | TRBV11-1 | CASSFGQGSLPSTDTQYF
TRBJ2-1 | TRBV6-5 | CASSYDPVLNEQFF
TRBJ2-1 | TRBV7-9 | CASSLSADYNEQFF
TRBJ2-2 | TRBV27 | CASSPFSTEPTGELFF
TRBJ2-1 | TRBV7-8 | CASSLGVGLLNEQFF
TRBJ2-3 | TRBV6-5 | CASRTDSDTQYF
TRBJ1-3 | TRBV6-2/TRBV6-3 | CASSPRTGGTSGNTIYF
TRBJ1-1 | TRBV7-2 | CASSFQFNTEAFF
TRBJ2-3 | TRBV6-1 | CASSAGQIILSTDTQYF
TRBJ2-7 | TRBV18 | CASSPLNRPYEQYF
TRBJ1-2 | TRBV18 | CASSPTANYGYTF
TRBJ1-3 | TRBV7-8 | CASRTGSTIYF
TRBJ1-5 | TRBV7-3 | CASSLQENQPQHF
TRBJ1-6 | TRBV7-3 | CASSSGTANSPLHF
TRBJ2-2 | TRBV6-2/TRBV6-3 | CASSYGGHPTGELFF
TRBJ2-1 | TRBV28 | CASSIRQGAGPYNEQFF
TRBJ2-1 | TRBV6-2/TRBV6-3 | CASSSPRTGSNEQFF
TRBJ2-7 | TRBV10-2 | CASRGTGSGSYEQYF
TRBJ2-7 | TRBV20-1 | CSAPHRSNEQYF
TRBJ2-6 | TRBV7-2 | CASRFDRVASGANVLTF
TRBJ2-5 | TRBV19 | CATTQGTGETQYF
TRBJ2-4 | TRBV19 | CASKGLSLAKNIQYF
TRBJ1-5 | TRBV6-2/TRBV6-3 | CASSYVKLGQPQHF
TRBJ2-2 | TRBV5-1 | CASSSGTTGELFF
TRBJ2-6 | TRBV7-2 | CASSSDSSGANVLTF
TRBJ2-5 | TRBV20-1 | CSATLGGRETQYF
TRBJ1-5 | TRBV6-6 | CASSSGQGGSQHF
TRBJ2-2 | TRBV4-2 | CASSQGVRFRGTGELFF
TRBJ2-7 | TRBV5-1 | CASSSQLTGTTSGREQYF
TRBJ1-5 | TRBV10-3 | CAISGGNQPQHF
TRBJ2-6 | TRBV19 | CASRPGTSGRGIAGANVLTF
TRBJ1-1 | TRBV6-5 | CASSYSSSIPEAFF
TRBJ2-2 | TRBV19 | CASSIARSNTGELFF
TRBJ2-7 | TRBV12-3/TRBV12-4 | CASSFRSISYEQYF
TRBJ2-1 | TRBV15 | CATSIGLAGTSLNYNEQFF
TRBJ2-2 | TRBV6-2/TRBV6-3 | CASSYGGANYPGELFF
TRBJ2-7 | TRBV20-1 | CSATSGTGDNEQYF
TRBJ2-7 | TRBV4-1 | CASSQDGGEQYF
TRBJ2-2 | TRBV12-3/TRBV12-4 | CASSFSGSNTGELFF